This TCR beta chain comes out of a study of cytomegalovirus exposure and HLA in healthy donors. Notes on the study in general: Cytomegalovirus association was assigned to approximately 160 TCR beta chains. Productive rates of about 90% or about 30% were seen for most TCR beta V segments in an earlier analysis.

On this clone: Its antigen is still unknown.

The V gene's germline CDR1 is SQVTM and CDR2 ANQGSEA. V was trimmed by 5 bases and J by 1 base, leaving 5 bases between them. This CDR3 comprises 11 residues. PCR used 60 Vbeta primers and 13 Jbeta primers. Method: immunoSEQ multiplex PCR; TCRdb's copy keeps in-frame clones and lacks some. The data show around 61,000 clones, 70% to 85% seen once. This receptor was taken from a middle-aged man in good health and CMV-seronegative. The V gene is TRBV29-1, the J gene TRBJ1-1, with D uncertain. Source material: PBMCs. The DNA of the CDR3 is TGCAGCGTTTACGGGAACACTGAAGCTTTCTTT. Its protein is CSVYGNTEAFF.